The clone carrying this T cell receptor (beta chain) was counted a few times. Its matching antigen is unknown. In TCRdb, the 5' RACE reads were re-called with MiXCR into one record per CDR3 protein. The repertoire has about 200,000 distinct CDR3 sequences, 9.5% to 10% of them found once; the top ten carry 3.5%. This sample is drawn from a study of T-cell memory formation after mild COVID-19. Points from the study as a whole: Shrinking CD4+ clones were chiefly CM and EM; CD8+ ones were chiefly EMRA.

V lost 3 bases and J lost 6, with 11 bases in between. The CDR3 loop spans 14 amino acids. Sequenced: PBMCs or a T cell subset sorted from them (not recorded which). The chain uses TRBV12-3 or TRBV12-4 and TRBJ1-4; no firm D call. The sequence derives from a young man who had mild COVID-19 (a few samples of this study predate the infection). Cell type and time point are not known. The CDR3 DNA sequence: TGTGCCAGCAGTTTTCTCCAACCGGATGAAAAACTGTTTTTT. It codes for CASSFLQPDEKLFF.